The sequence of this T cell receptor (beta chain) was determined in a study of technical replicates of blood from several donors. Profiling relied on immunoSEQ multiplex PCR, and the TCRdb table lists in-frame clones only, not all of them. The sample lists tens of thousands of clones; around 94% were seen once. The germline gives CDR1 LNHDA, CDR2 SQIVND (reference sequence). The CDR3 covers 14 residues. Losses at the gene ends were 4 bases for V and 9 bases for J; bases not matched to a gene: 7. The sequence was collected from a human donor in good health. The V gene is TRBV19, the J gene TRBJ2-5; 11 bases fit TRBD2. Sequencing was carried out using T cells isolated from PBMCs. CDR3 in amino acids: CASSTLAGGLAQYF. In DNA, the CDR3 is TGTGCCAGTAGTACCTTAGCGGGAGGGCTTGCCCAGTACTTC.